The present TCR beta chain was sequenced within a study of PD-1 blockade in mismatch repair-deficient tumors. The CDR3 runs 15 residues. Trimming cost V 1 base and J 0 bases, with 10 bases left between them. In germline, CDR1 is PRHDT, CDR2 FYEKMQ (reference sequence). Some clones are missing from TCRdb's copy, which holds only in-frame ones; the method was immunoSEQ multiplex PCR. The repertoire consists of some 49,000 clones, with around 77% occurring once and the leading ten covering roughly 3.4%. Sequencing was performed on PBMCs, taken before pembrolizumab treatment. The V call is TRBV13, the J call TRBJ2-7; D is undetermined. The source is an adult with mismatch repair-deficient cancer. CDR3 DNA sequence: TGTGCCAGCAGCTTAGAGTCGGTGGGCTCCTACGAGCAGTACTTC. Protein: CASSLESVGSYEQYF.